The sequence of this T cell receptor beta chain was determined in a study of T-cell memory formation after mild COVID-19. Study conclusions and caveats: Within pre-infection memory, some responding clones were found, suggesting cross-reactive memory joined.

Germline-derived CDR1 and CDR2 are SGDLS and YYNGEE. CDR3 size: 18 residues. Trimming at V came to 0 bases and at J to 2 bases, leaving 8 bases not matched to a gene. Each CDR3 protein is one row after TCRdb ran MiXCR on the 5' RACE reads. The table includes roughly 100,000 distinct CDR3 sequences, about 17% detected once. This clonotype was seen a handful of times. The antigen remains unidentified. Material for sequencing was PBMCs or a T cell subset sorted from them (not recorded which). V and J are TRBV9 and TRBJ2-2; 9 nucleotides agree with TRBD2. The clonotype originates from an adult woman who had mild COVID-19 (a few samples of this study predate the infection). Cell type and time point are not known. In nucleotides, the CDR3 is TGTGCCAGCAGCGTAGGAGTAGCGGGAGTAGTTAACACCGGGGAGCTGTTTTTT. This codes for CASSVGVAGVVNTGELFF.